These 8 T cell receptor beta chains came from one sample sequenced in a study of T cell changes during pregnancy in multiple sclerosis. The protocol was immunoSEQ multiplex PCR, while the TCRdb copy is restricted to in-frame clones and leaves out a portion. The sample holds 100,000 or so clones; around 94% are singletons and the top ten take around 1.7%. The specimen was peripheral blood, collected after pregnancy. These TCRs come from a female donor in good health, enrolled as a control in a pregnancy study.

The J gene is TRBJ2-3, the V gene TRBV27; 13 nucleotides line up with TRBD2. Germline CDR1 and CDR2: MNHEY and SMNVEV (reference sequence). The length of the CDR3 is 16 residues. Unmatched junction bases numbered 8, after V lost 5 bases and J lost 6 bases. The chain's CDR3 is CASSLRTSGSGDTQYF. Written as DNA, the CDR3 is TGTGCCAGCAGTCTAAGGACTAGCGGGAGTGGTGATACGCAGTATTTT.

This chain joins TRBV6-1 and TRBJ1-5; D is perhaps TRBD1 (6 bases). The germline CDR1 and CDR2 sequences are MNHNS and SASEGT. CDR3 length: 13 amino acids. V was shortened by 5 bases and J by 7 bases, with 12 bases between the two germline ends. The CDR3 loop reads CASSLQGPQPQHF. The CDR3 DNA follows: TGTGCCAGCAGTCTACAGGGTCCGCAGCCCCAGCATTTT.

The CDR3 bases are TGTGCCAGCCGTCCCAGGACAGCGAGCTCCTACGAGCAGTACTTC. Protein product: CASRPRTASSYEQYF. The rearrangement uses TRBV28 and TRBJ2-7; possible D gene TRBD1, 6 bases. With 8 bases removed from V and 0 bases from J, the gap between germline ends came to 17 bases. Germline CDR1 is MDHEN and CDR2 is SYDVKM. The CDR3 length is 15 residues.

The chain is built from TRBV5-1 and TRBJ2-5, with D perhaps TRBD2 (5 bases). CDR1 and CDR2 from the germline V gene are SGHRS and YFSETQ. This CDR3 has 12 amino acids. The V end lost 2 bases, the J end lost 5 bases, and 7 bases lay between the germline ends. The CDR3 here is CASSLRGETQYF. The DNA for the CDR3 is TGCGCCAGCAGCTTACGGGGTGAGACCCAGTACTTC.

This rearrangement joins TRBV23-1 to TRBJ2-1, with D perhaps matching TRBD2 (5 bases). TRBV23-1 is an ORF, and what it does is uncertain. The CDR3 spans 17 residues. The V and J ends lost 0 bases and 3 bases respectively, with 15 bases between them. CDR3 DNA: TGCGCCAGCAGTCAATCGTTAACAAGAGACTACTACAATGAGCAGTTCTTC. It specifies CASSQSLTRDYYNEQFF.

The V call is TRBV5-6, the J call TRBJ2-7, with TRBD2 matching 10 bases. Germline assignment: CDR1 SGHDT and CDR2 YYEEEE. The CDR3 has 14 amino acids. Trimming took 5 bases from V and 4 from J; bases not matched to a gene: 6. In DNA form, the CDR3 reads TGTGCCAGCAGTAAGCGGGAGGGCCTATACGAGCAGTACTTC. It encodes CASSKREGLYEQYF.

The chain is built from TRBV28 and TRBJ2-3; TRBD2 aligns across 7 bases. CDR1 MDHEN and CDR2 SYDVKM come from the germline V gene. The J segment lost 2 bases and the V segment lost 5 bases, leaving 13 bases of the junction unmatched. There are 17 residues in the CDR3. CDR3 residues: CASSRFLAETATDTQYF. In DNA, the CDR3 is TGTGCCAGCAGTCGGTTTCTAGCGGAGACCGCCACAGATACGCAGTATTTT.

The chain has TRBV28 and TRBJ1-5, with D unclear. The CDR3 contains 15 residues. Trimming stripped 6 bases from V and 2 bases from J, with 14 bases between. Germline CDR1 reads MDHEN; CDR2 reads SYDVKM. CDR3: CASSPPVIRNQPQHF. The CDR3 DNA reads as TGTGCCAGCAGCCCTCCGGTGATCCGCAATCAGCCCCAGCATTTT.